Listed below are T cell receptor beta chains from one sample, sequenced in a study of CD8 T cells in ankylosing spondylitis. TCRdb re-derived calls from the 5' RACE reads in MiXCR, one entry per CDR3 protein. The sample contains over 400,000 distinct CDR3 sequences, roughly 26% of which appear only once. Sample: blood, either unsorted or a sorted T cell fraction (not recorded which). These receptors all come from a male donor with ankylosing spondylitis. The CDR3 runs from the conserved cysteine through the conserved F or W. The order of the fields is clone size, D gene, V gene, J gene, CDR3 protein, CDR3 DNA. D genes are given only for firm matches. A clone size is listed for some rows: how often the clone was seen (once, few, many), or a class if it is expanded.

>.|TRBD2|TRBV10-1|TRBJ2-2
CATQSGANTGELFF
TGCGCCACACAAAGCGGGGCCAACACCGGGGAGCTGTTTTTT
>.|.|TRBV20-1|TRBJ2-1
CSASSAGSSYNEQFF
TGCAGTGCATCCTCGGCGGGAAGCTCCTACAATGAGCAGTTCTTC
>few|.|TRBV5-5|TRBJ1-5
CASSFWGNQPQHF
TGTGCCAGCAGCTTCTGGGGCAATCAGCCCCAGCATTTT
>.|TRBD2|TRBV7-8|TRBJ2-7
CASTIGKAGGPSYEQYF
TGTGCCAGCACCATAGGGAAGGCGGGAGGCCCCTCCTACGAGCAGTACTTC
>.|TRBD2|TRBV5-1|TRBJ2-1
CASSLLTSGSYNEQFF
TGCGCCAGCAGCCTGTTGACTAGCGGCTCCTACAATGAGCAGTTCTTC
>few|.|TRBV20-1|TRBJ2-3
CSASSLQGSTDTQYF
TGCAGTGCTAGTTCTTTGCAGGGAAGCACAGATACGCAGTATTTT
>.|TRBD2|TRBV5-1|TRBJ2-1
CASSSGTSGQIYNEQFF
TGCGCCAGCAGCTCCGGGACTAGCGGGCAAATCTACAATGAGCAGTTCTTC
>.|TRBD2|TRBV24-1|TRBJ2-3
CATSDFRTSGTADTQYF
TGTGCCACCAGTGATTTTAGGACTAGCGGGACGGCAGATACGCAGTATTTT
>few|.|TRBV20-1|TRBJ2-1
CSARAGAYNEQFF
TGCAGTGCTAGAGCGGGAGCGTACAATGAGCAGTTCTTC
>.|.|TRBV4-2|TRBJ2-2
CASSQSDGTGELFF
TGTGCCAGCAGCCAATCGGATGGGACCGGGGAGCTGTTTTTT
>.|.|TRBV5-1|TRBJ1-1
CASSYRQDTEAFF
TGCGCCAGCAGCTACCGACAGGACACTGAAGCTTTCTTT
>.|.|TRBV7-8|TRBJ2-5
CASRQNDLQETQYF
TGTGCCAGCAGACAGAACGACTTACAAGAGACCCAGTACTTC
>many|.|TRBV29-1|TRBJ2-3
CSVARQGLDTDTQYF
TGCAGCGTTGCGCGGCAGGGGCTCGACACAGATACGCAGTATTTT
>.|.|TRBV4-1|TRBJ2-2
CASSQIEIPGELFF
TGCGCCAGCAGCCAGATTGAGATCCCCGGGGAGCTGTTTTTT
>.|TRBD1|TRBV20-1|TRBJ2-2
CSARAGGRELFF
TGCAGTGCTAGAGCAGGGGGTCGGGAGCTGTTTTTT
>.|TRBD2|TRBV4-2|TRBJ2-2
CASSQAGTSGSNTGELFF
TGTGCCAGCAGCCAAGCCGGGACTAGCGGGTCGAACACCGGGGAGCTGTTTTTT
>once|.|TRBV20-1|TRBJ2-5
CSARFWGGETQYF
TGCAGTGCTAGATTCTGGGGCGGAGAGACCCAGTACTTC